A single T cell receptor (beta chain) is shown here with its context. Its antigen is undetermined. The record originates from a study of shared clonotypes between healthy human individuals. General observations from the study: Lower generation probabilities were found for non-shared clonotypes than for those shared by all four donors. Sampling covered blood only; tissue repertoires likely differ.

The assay was immunoSEQ multiplex PCR, and TCRdb's table has in-frame clones only and misses some. The table records 300,000 to 400,000 clones, around 67% of them present only once. The sequence was obtained from a man aged 25 to 45 in good health. Sequences were obtained from memory CD4+ T cells sorted from blood. The subset denotes: CD45RA-negative fraction.

The CDR3 loop is CASSYTETQYF. The CDR3 DNA follows: TGTGCCAGCAGTTACACCGAGACCCAGTACTTC. This sequence joins TRBV6-1 and TRBJ2-5; D is unclear. Trimming left V 5 bases short and J 5 bases short, with 6 bases between. The germline CDR1 and CDR2 sequences are MNHNS and SASEGT. The length of the CDR3 is 11 residues.